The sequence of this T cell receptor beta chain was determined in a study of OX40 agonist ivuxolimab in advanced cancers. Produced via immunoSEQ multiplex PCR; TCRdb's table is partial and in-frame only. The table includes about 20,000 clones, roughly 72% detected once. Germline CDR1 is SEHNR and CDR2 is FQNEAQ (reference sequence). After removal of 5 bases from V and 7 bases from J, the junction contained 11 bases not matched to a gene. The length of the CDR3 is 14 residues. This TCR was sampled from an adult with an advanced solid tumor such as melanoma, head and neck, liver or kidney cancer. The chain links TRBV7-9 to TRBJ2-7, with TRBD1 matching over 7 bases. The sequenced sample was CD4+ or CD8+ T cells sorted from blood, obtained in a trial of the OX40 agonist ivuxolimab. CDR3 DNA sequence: TGTGCCAGCAGCCCCCCGACAGGGCAGGGGGAGCAGTACTTC. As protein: CASSPPTGQGEQYF.